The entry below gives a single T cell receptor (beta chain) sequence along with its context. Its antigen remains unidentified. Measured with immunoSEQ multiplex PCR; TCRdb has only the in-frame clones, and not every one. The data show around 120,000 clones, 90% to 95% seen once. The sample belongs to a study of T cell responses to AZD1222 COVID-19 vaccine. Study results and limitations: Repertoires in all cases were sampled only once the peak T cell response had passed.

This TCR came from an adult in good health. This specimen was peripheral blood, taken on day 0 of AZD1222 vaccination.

CDR3: CASSNSTVVGNTIYF. DNA for the CDR3: TGTGCCAGCAGCAATTCGACGGTTGTTGGAAACACCATATATTTT. This sequence joins TRBV5-4 and TRBJ1-3; D call uncertain. Germline lookup yields CDR1 SGHNT and CDR2 YYREEE (reference sequence). V was trimmed by 4 bases and J by 3 bases, leaving 14 bases between them. There are 15 residues in the CDR3.